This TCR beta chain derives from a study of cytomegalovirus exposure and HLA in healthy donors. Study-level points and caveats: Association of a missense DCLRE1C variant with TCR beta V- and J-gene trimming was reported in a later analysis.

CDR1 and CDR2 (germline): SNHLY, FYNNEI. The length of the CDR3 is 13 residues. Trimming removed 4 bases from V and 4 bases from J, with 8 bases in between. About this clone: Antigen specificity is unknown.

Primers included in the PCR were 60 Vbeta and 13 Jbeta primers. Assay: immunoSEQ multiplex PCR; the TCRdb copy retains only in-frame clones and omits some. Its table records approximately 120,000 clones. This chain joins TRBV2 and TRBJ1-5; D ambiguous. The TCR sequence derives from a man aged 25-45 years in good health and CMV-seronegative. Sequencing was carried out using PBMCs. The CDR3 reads CASSGGGNQPQHF. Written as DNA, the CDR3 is TGTGCCAGCAGTGGAGGAGGGAATCAGCCCCAGCATTTT.